The T cell receptor beta chain described here comes from a study of blood T cell repertoires in COVID-19. The overall study: In each case, the material was cDNA or gDNA derived from T cells, B-cell-depleted T cells, or PBMCs.

Original methodology: How many nucleated cells were present was estimated from reference gene primer amplification. The table came from immunoSEQ multiplex PCR; TCRdb's copy has only in-frame clones and leaves some out. From that table come the V and J calls and clone size; the DNA was used to work out D and trimming. The profile shows under 300,000 clones, 70% to 90% of them singletons. Trimming removed 4 bases from V and 1 base from J; junction bases left unmatched: 7. Germline CDR1 is SGHRS and CDR2 is YFSETQ. This CDR3 is built from 15 residues. The sequenced material came from peripheral blood. This clonotype was obtained from a woman in her 70s with acute or convalescent COVID-19. The chain carries TRBV5-1 and TRBJ1-1; 7 bases match TRBD1. The CDR3 loop is CASSTGQPRNTEAFF. CDR3 nucleotide sequence: TGCGCCAGCAGCACGGGACAGCCAAGGAACACTGAAGCTTTCTTT.